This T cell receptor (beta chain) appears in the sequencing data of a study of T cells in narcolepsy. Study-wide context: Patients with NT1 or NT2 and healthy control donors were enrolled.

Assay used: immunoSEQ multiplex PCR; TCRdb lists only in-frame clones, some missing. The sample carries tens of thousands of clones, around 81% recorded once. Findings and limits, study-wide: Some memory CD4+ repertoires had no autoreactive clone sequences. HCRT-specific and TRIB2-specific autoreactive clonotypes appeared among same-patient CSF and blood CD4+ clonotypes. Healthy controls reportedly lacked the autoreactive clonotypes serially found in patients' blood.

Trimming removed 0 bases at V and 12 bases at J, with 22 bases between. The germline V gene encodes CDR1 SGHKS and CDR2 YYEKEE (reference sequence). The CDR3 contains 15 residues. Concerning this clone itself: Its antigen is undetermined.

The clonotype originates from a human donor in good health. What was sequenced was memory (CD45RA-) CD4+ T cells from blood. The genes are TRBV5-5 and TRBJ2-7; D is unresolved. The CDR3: CASSLEKVGSYFPYF. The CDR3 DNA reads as TGTGCCAGCAGCTTGGAGAAGGTTGGGTCTTACTTTCCGTACTTC.